This TCR beta chain was sequenced in a study of molecular identifiers for immune sequencing clone quantification. TCRdb used MiXCR to reprocess the PCR reads, holding one entry per CDR3 protein. The data hold approximately 12,000 distinct CDR3 sequences, with more than 15% observed a single time. Germline assignment: CDR1 MNHEY and CDR2 SVGAGI. CDR3 length equals 15 residues. V was trimmed by 2 bases and J by 7 bases, leaving 18 bases between them. This clonotype was found many times. The antigen remains unidentified. Study-level points and caveats: Naive cells had under 1% of molecules in clones above 20 RNA copies, effectors over 98%.

The sample comprised naive CD8+ T cells from blood, with Jurkat cell RNA spiked in. The subset denotes: FACS-sorted CD8+CD4-CCR7+CD45RA+ naive T cells. The chain carries TRBV6-5 and TRBJ2-7; tentatively, D is TRBD1 (6 bases). This sequence was found in a human donor in good health. Some libraries in this study had Jurkat cell RNA spiked in. The CDR3 nucleotides are TGTGCCAGCAGTTACGCCGGGACACCGTCGTTAGAGCAGTACTTC. Its translation is CASSYAGTPSLEQYF.